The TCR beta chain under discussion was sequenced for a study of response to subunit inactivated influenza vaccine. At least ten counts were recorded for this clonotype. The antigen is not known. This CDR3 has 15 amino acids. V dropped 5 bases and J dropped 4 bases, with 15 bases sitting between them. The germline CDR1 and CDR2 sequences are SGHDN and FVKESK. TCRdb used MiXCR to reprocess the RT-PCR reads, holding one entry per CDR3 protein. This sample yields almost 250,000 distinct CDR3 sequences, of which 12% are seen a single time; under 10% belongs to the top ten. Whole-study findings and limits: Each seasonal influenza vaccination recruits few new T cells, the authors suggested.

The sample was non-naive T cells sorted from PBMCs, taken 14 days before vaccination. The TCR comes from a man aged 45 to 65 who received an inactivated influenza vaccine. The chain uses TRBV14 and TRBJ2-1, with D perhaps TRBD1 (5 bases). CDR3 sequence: CASSKRQGLYNEQFF. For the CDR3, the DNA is TGTGCCAGCAGCAAGCGTCAGGGCCTTTACAATGAGCAGTTCTTC. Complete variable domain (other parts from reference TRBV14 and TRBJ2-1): EAGVTQFPSHSVIEKGQTVTLRCDPISGHDNLYWYRRVMGKEIKFLLHFVKESKQDESGMPNNRFLAERTGGTYSTLKVQPAELEDSGVYFCASSKRQGLYNEQFFGPGTRLTVL.